The 30 T cell receptor beta chains below come from one sample, sequenced in a study of cytomegalovirus exposure and HLA in healthy donors. The assay was immunoSEQ multiplex PCR, and TCRdb's table has in-frame clones only and misses some. The profile covers 150,000 or so clones, with nearly 90% appearing a single time and approximately 1.2% taken by the ten largest. The sequenced sample was PBMCs. These receptors were obtained from a young woman in good health and CMV-seronegative.

The sample holds one count of this clone. The chain carries TRBV19 and TRBJ2-1; no definite D call. The CDR3 is made up of 12 amino acids. Trimming took 10 bases from V and 9 from J, leaving 16 bases between them. The V gene's germline CDR1 is LNHDA and CDR2 SQIVND (reference sequence). The CDR3 protein is CATSQVVTEQFF. CDR3 nucleotide sequence: TGTGCCACCTCCCAGGTAGTCACTGAGCAGTTCTTC.

The V and J genes are TRBV6-6 and TRBJ2-1; 16 nucleotides line up with TRBD2. The CDR3 totals 16 residues. Germline V CDR1 and CDR2: MNHNY, SVGAGI (reference sequence). V gave up 6 bases and J gave up 1 base; unmatched junction bases: 0. For the CDR3, the DNA is TGTGCCAGCAGGGGACTAGCGGGGGGGTCCTACAATGAGCAGTTCTTC. Amino acid sequence: CASRGLAGGSYNEQFF.

This chain uses TRBV6-7 with TRBJ1-6, with no clear D. TRBV6-7 is reported as an ORF; its role is uncertain. The CDR3 runs 15 residues. V was cut by 10 bases and J by 0 bases, with 13 bases left in between. The CDR3 nucleotides are TGTGCCACCCGCTGGAGGGACTCCTATAATTCACCCCTCCACTTT. Translating gives CATRWRDSYNSPLHF.

V is TRBV5-1 and J is TRBJ2-1; D gene unclear. The CDR3 covers 15 residues. V was shortened by 3 bases and J by 0 bases, with 10 bases between the two germline ends. The germline gives CDR1 SGHRS, CDR2 YFSETQ. CDR3 loop: CASSSTESSYNEQFF. The CDR3 coding sequence is TGCGCCAGCAGCTCGACTGAGAGCTCCTACAATGAGCAGTTCTTC. Full variable domain (outside the CDR3, taken from reference TRBV5-1 and TRBJ2-1): KAGVTQTPRYLIKTRGQQVTLSCSPISGHRSVSWYQQTPGQGLQFLFEYFSETQRNKGNFPGRFSGRQFSNSRSEMNVSTLELGDSALYLCASSSTESSYNEQFFGPGTRLTVL.

The chain couples TRBV25-1 to TRBJ1-1; TRBD1 is a possible D gene (6 bases). V dropped 0 bases and J dropped 4 bases, with 12 bases sitting between them. The germline V gene encodes CDR1 MGHDK and CDR2 SYGVNS. The CDR3 spans 15 residues. The CDR3 loop reads CASSEYFGTSTEAFF. As DNA, the CDR3 is TGTGCCAGCAGTGAATACTTTGGGACAAGCACTGAAGCTTTCTTT.

The chain combines TRBV5-1 with TRBJ1-3, with 8 bases aligning to TRBD1. V lost 4 bases and J lost 6; bases outside the gene matches: 6. The V gene's germline CDR1 is SGHRS and CDR2 YFSETQ. The CDR3 is 14 amino acids. CDR3 loop: CASSLGQGVNTIYF. The CDR3 DNA reads TGCGCCAGCAGCCTAGGACAGGGCGTAAACACCATATATTTT.

V usage is TRBV19 and J usage is TRBJ1-2, with TRBD1 matching 7 bases. CDR1 and CDR2 from the germline V gene are LNHDA and SQIVND (reference sequence). There are 15 residues in the CDR3. After removal of 5 bases from V and 1 base from J, the junction contained 7 bases not matched to a gene. This chain's CDR3 is CASSPTTGNNYGYTF. Written as DNA, the CDR3 is TGTGCCAGTAGTCCAACGACAGGGAATAACTATGGCTACACCTTC.

This chain joins TRBV29-1 and TRBJ1-2; a possible D gene is TRBD1 (5 bases). With 2 bases removed from V and 8 bases from J, the gap between germline ends came to 15 bases. The CDR3 contains 13 residues. Looked up from germline, CDR1 is SQVTM and CDR2 is ANQGSEA. The CDR3 sequence: CSVESGQPAGYTF. The CDR3 DNA reads TGCAGCGTTGAATCAGGACAACCCGCGGGCTACACCTTC.

This clone was seen once. The chain recombines TRBV18 with TRBJ2-5, with TRBD1 as a possible D gene (5 bases). The length of the CDR3 is 14 residues. V was cut by 6 bases and J by 0 bases, with 11 bases left in between. Germline CDR1 KGHSH, CDR2 LQKENI. CDR3 loop: CASSTIGDQETQYF. CDR3 nucleotide sequence: TGTGCCAGCTCTACTATAGGGGACCAAGAGACCCAGTACTTC.

V gene TRBV27 combines with J gene TRBJ1-1, with no clear D. The length of the CDR3 is 13 residues. V lost 0 bases, J lost 8 bases, and 10 bases lay in between. The germline gives CDR1 MNHEY, CDR2 SMNVEV (reference sequence). The CDR3 nucleotides are TGTGCCAGCAGTTTATCGACCCGACTCGAAGCTTTCTTT. It is translated as CASSLSTRLEAFF.

The chain links TRBV6-6 to TRBJ1-3; a possible D gene is TRBD1 (5 bases). This CDR3 has 15 amino acids. Trimming took off 5 bases at V and 0 bases at J, with 11 bases between the two ends. From germline, CDR1 is MNHNY and CDR2 SVGAGI (reference sequence). The CDR3 DNA reads TGTGCCAGCAGTCGGGACTCCCGCTCTGGAAACACCATATATTTT. Residues: CASSRDSRSGNTIYF.

The V call is TRBV6-5, the J call TRBJ2-7; TRBD2 is a possible D gene (7 bases). Germline CDR1 reads MNHEY; CDR2 reads SVGAGI. Trimming removed 7 bases from V and 5 bases from J, with 12 bases in between. CDR3 length: 12 amino acids. The CDR3 is CASTNGGHEQYF. CDR3 sequence (DNA): TGTGCCAGCACCAACGGGGGGCACGAGCAGTACTTC.

This chain connects TRBV6-5 to TRBJ1-2, with D perhaps TRBD1 (5 bases). This CDR3 contains 15 residues. Between the trimmed V and J ends, which lost 3 bases and 2 bases, there was a span of 13 bases. Germline assignment: CDR1 MNHEY and CDR2 SVGAGI. The DNA for the CDR3 is TGTGCCAGCAGTTATTCAGGGACTGGGAACTATGGCTACACCTTC. Translating it yields CASSYSGTGNYGYTF.

The rearrangement uses TRBV14 and TRBJ1-1; 9 positions agree with TRBD1. Looked up from germline, CDR1 is SGHDN and CDR2 is FVKESK. The CDR3 sequence is 12 residues long. V was pared by 6 bases and J by 10 bases, with 6 bases of the junction left unmatched. In nucleotides, the CDR3 is TGTGCCAGCAGTCTACAGGGGGCTCTAGCTTTCTTT. Its translation is CASSLQGALAFF.

V usage is TRBV4-1 and J usage is TRBJ1-1; the D gene is possibly TRBD1 (6 bases). The CDR3 consists of 15 residues. From germline, CDR1 is MGHRA and CDR2 YSYEKL. V lost 1 base to trimming and J lost 4 bases, with 13 bases between them. The CDR3 protein is CASSQVSSRGTEAFF. The CDR3 DNA is TGCGCCAGCAGCCAAGTTTCGAGCAGGGGCACTGAAGCTTTCTTT.

The chain couples TRBV19 to TRBJ1-2, with 9 bases fitting TRBD1. V dropped 5 bases and J dropped 4; count of bases not matched to a gene: 5. The CDR3 sequence is 14 residues long. Germline CDR1 reads LNHDA; CDR2 reads SQIVND (reference sequence). The CDR3 spells CASSGTGQSYGYTF. CDR3 nucleotides: TGTGCCAGTAGTGGGACAGGGCAAAGCTATGGCTACACCTTC.

This chain uses TRBV7-9 with TRBJ2-3; 7 bases are shared with TRBD2. V shed 4 bases and J 14 bases; nucleotides not matched to a gene: 6. This CDR3 has 11 residues. Germline CDR1 is SEHNR and CDR2 is FQNEAQ (reference sequence). CDR3 nucleotide sequence: TGTGCCAGCAGCTGGACCGGCGGGGGGTATTTT. Translating it yields CASSWTGGGYF.

This chain links TRBV7-8 with TRBJ2-7; possibly TRBD1 for D (6 bases). Trimming left V 5 bases short and J 7 bases short, with 18 bases between. The CDR3 spans 14 residues. The germline CDR1 and CDR2 sequences are SGHVS and FQNEAQ. CDR3 nucleotides: TGTGCCAGCAGCGCTCAGGTCACAGGGTGGGAGCAGTACTTC. Its translation is CASSAQVTGWEQYF.

This clone is a singleton in its sample. A junction boundary mismatches the germline segment, possibly from a read error. The chain combines TRBV27 with TRBJ1-1, with TRBD1 identical over 9 bases. CDR3 size: 14 residues. The germline V gene encodes CDR1 MNHEY and CDR2 SMNVEV (reference sequence). For the CDR3, the DNA is TGTGCCAGCAGCGCACAGGGGGCGAACGCTGAAGCTTTCTTT. Protein product: CASSAQGANAEAFF.

The chain carries TRBV20-1 and TRBJ1-2; no clear D. Deletions cut 6 bases from V and 6 bases from J, with 11 bases between. CDR3 length: 11 residues. Germline V CDR1 and CDR2: DFQATT, SNEGSKA (reference sequence). The CDR3 DNA follows: TGCAGTGCCCAACATTACAATGGCTACACCTTC. This sequence encodes CSAQHYNGYTF.

This chain connects TRBV4-1 to TRBJ2-7, with D perhaps matching TRBD1 (6 bases). V gave up 1 base and J gave up 4 bases, with 17 bases separating them. The V gene's germline CDR1 is MGHRA and CDR2 YSYEKL. The CDR3 covers 16 residues. The CDR3 loop reads CASSQVRTLGTYEQYF. In nucleotides, the CDR3 is TGCGCCAGCAGCCAAGTGAGGACGCTAGGGACATACGAGCAGTACTTC.

This chain uses TRBV4-1 with TRBJ1-5; D is unclear. Germline V CDR1 and CDR2: MGHRA, YSYEKL. The ends were cut back, 2 bases at V and 0 bases at J, with 8 bases in the middle. This CDR3 is 15 amino acids long. The CDR3 sequence is CASSQQRNSNQPQHF. DNA for the CDR3: TGCGCCAGCAGCCAACAGAGGAATAGCAATCAGCCCCAGCATTTT.

The chain has TRBV9 and TRBJ1-1, with a weak D call TRBD1 (6 bases). V was clipped by 0 bases and J by 8 bases, with 20 bases between them. This CDR3 is 16 amino acids long. From germline, CDR1 is SGDLS and CDR2 YYNGEE. The CDR3 loop reads CASSVAPVGGPGEAFF. For the CDR3, the DNA is TGTGCCAGCAGCGTAGCGCCTGTGGGGGGGCCCGGAGAAGCTTTCTTT.

This clone was seen only once. CDR3 sequence (DNA): TGTGCCAGCAGCTTACGGGACAAGCGCTATGGCTACACCTTC. Residues: CASSLRDKRYGYTF. V gene TRBV6-1 combines with J gene TRBJ1-2; D perhaps matches TRBD1 (6 bases). Per germline, CDR1 MNHNS and CDR2 SASEGT. The CDR3 contains 14 residues. V lost 6 bases and J 4 bases, leaving 15 bases between the germline ends.

The J gene is TRBJ2-2, the V gene TRBV2, with D unclear. CDR3 length: 14 residues. The V gene's germline CDR1 is SNHLY and CDR2 FYNNEI. V was pared by 7 bases and J by 6 bases, with 15 bases between. This CDR3 reads CASIRDFLAGELFF. CDR3 nucleotides: TGTGCCAGCATAAGAGACTTTCTGGCCGGGGAGCTGTTTTTT.

V gene TRBV19 combines with J gene TRBJ1-5; 8 bases line up with TRBD1. The CDR3 covers 14 residues. J gave up 7 bases and V 6 bases, and 8 bases lay outside the gene matches. Germline V gene data show CDR1 as LNHDA and CDR2 as SQIVND (reference sequence). The CDR3 nucleotides read TGTGCCAGTAGACAAGGACAGGGCGACCAGCCCCAGCATTTT. Translation gives CASRQGQGDQPQHF.

This clone turned up a few times. V and J are TRBV14 and TRBJ2-7, with 7 bases aligning to TRBD1. This CDR3 has 14 amino acids. The germline V gene encodes CDR1 SGHDN and CDR2 FVKESK. With 2 bases clipped from V and 1 base from J, the junction kept 2 bases outside the gene matches. CDR3 residues: CASSQRDSSYEQYF. The CDR3 region has the DNA TGTGCCAGCAGCCAAAGGGACAGTTCCTACGAGCAGTACTTC.

The rearrangement uses TRBV19 and TRBJ1-1; D might be TRBD1 (6 bases). The CDR3 length is 13 residues. Trimming pared 6 bases from V and 3 bases from J, leaving 11 bases between. The V gene's germline CDR1 is LNHDA and CDR2 SQIVND (reference sequence). In DNA form, the CDR3 reads TGTGCCAGTAGCTTTTCAGGGGACACTGAAGCTTTCTTT. It codes for CASSFSGDTEAFF.

This sequence joins TRBV10-3 and TRBJ2-3; tentative D call: TRBD1 (6 bases). The germline V gene encodes CDR1 ENHRY and CDR2 SYGVKD. The CDR3 length is 20 residues. Trimming took 0 bases from V and 0 from J, leaving 22 bases between them. The CDR3 DNA sequence: TGTGCCATCAGTGAGTCCCCCGAGGTCCTCAGGGGCGGTAGCACAGATACGCAGTATTTT. As protein: CAISESPEVLRGGSTDTQYF.

The chain recombines TRBV5-1 with TRBJ1-2, with a tentative D call TRBD1 (6 bases). Germline V CDR1 and CDR2: SGHRS, YFSETQ. The CDR3 runs 16 residues. V shed 1 base and J shed 3 bases, with 16 bases lying between them. CDR3 nucleotides: TGCGCCAGCAGCTTGTATGGTCGGGGGGCGGACTATGGCTACACCTTC. Its protein is CASSLYGRGADYGYTF.